This T cell receptor beta chain comes out of a study of shared clonotypes between healthy human individuals. Assay used: immunoSEQ multiplex PCR; TCRdb lists only in-frame clones, some missing. The sample lists 560,000 or so clones; roughly 96% were seen once. Naive CD8 cells, CD45RO-negative and positively selected for CCR7, excluded terminally differentiated effector memory CD45RA+ cells. Trimming took 2 bases from V and 4 from J; bases not matched to a gene: 7. The CDR3 is made up of 16 amino acids. In germline, CDR1 is MDHEN, CDR2 SYDVKM. Sequencing was done on a sample of naive CD8+ T cells sorted from blood. The V and J genes are TRBV28 and TRBJ2-7; 11 bases fit TRBD2. The TCR comes from a woman aged 30 to 39 in good health. The CDR3 loop reads CASSLPLAGVKYEQYF. CDR3 nucleotide sequence: TGTGCCAGCAGTTTACCACTAGCGGGAGTCAAGTACGAGCAGTACTTC.